Listed below are T cell receptor beta chains from one sample, sequenced in a study of T cells after yellow fever vaccination. TCRdb passed the 5' RACE reads through MiXCR, listing each CDR3 protein once. The sample records about 400,000 distinct CDR3 sequences, 6.2% being singletons. Here the sequenced sample was PBMCs, taken 5 days after the yellow fever booster vaccination. Receptor source: a man younger than 40 who received the YFV17D yellow fever vaccine. The CDR3 runs from the conserved cysteine through the conserved F or W. The D gene is left open where the match is weak. The size field is filled for only some rows; it gives once, few, many or a size class.

j_gene,abundance,d_gene,v_gene,CDR3aa,CDR3nt
TRBJ2-1,many,TRBD2,TRBV7-2,CASSSIAGGPSNEQFF,TGTGCCAGCAGCTCCATAGCGGGAGGGCCTTCAAATGAGCAGTTCTTC
TRBJ2-5,-,TRBD2,TRBV29-1,CSVVSASGYQETQYF,TGCAGCGTTGTATCGGCTAGCGGGTACCAAGAGACCCAGTACTTC
TRBJ2-5,many,TRBD1,TRBV24-1,CATSDAGQGTQYF,TGTGCCACCAGTGACGCTGGACAGGGGACCCAGTACTTC
TRBJ1-2,many,TRBD1,TRBV20-1,CSYPATTGDNYGYTF,TGCAGCTATCCCGCAACGACAGGGGACAACTATGGCTACACCTTC
TRBJ1-1,-,-,TRBV5-1,CASSLGTGPTEAFF,TGCGCCAGCAGCTTGGGTACAGGGCCCACTGAAGCTTTCTTT
TRBJ2-2,many,TRBD2,TRBV5-5,CASSSSGANTGELFF,TGTGCCAGCAGCTCAAGCGGGGCGAACACCGGGGAGCTGTTTTTT
TRBJ2-3,few,-,TRBV7-2,CASSFLGQHTQYF,TGTGCCAGCAGCTTCCTTGGACAGCATACGCAGTATTTT
TRBJ2-1,many,-,TRBV7-2,CASSLEVRSQFF,TGTGCCAGCAGCTTAGAAGTGCGCTCGCAGTTCTTC
TRBJ2-1,many,-,TRBV11-2,CASSLAGDRNEQFF,TGTGCCAGCAGCTTAGCGGGAGATCGCAATGAGCAGTTCTTC
TRBJ2-5,-,TRBD2,TRBV20-1,CSATPAGGRKTQYF,TGCAGTGCTACCCCGGCGGGGGGTCGAAAGACCCAGTACTTC
TRBJ2-6,few,-,TRBV12-3/TRBV12-4,CASVGVHPGANVLTF,TGTGCCAGCGTCGGGGTCCACCCTGGGGCCAACGTCCTGACTTTC
TRBJ2-3,few,-,TRBV7-8,CASSNYRADTQYF,TGTGCCAGCAGCAATTACAGGGCTGATACGCAGTATTTT
TRBJ2-3,-,TRBD2,TRBV23-1,CASSQTGLRRDTQYF,TGCGCCAGCAGTCAAACGGGACTACGAAGGGATACGCAGTATTTT
TRBJ2-1,-,-,TRBV19,CASSIGVPYNEQFF,TGTGCCAGTAGTATTGGTGTACCCTACAATGAGCAGTTCTTC
TRBJ2-2,many,-,TRBV29-1,CSVTGQNTGELFF,TGCAGCGTTACGGGACAGAACACCGGGGAGCTGTTTTTT
TRBJ2-5,many,-,TRBV20-1,CSATLRGRGETQYF,TGCAGTGCTACCCTAAGGGGGAGGGGAGAGACCCAGTACTTC
TRBJ2-1,-,TRBD1,TRBV19,CASTETGTGFYEQFF,TGTGCCAGTACCGAAACCGGGACAGGGTTCTATGAGCAGTTCTTC
TRBJ2-7,-,TRBD1,TRBV5-1,CASSLGDRVDEQYF,TGCGCCAGCAGCTTGGGGGACAGGGTGGATGAGCAGTACTTC
TRBJ1-4,few,TRBD1,TRBV20-1,CSAPVTGVGEKLFF,TGCAGTGCTCCCGTTACAGGGGTGGGTGAAAAACTGTTTTTT
TRBJ1-6,few,TRBD1,TRBV18,CASSPGQAFNSPLHF,TGTGCCAGCTCCCCTGGACAGGCCTTCAATTCACCCCTCCACTTT
TRBJ1-6,few,-,TRBV20-1,CSAGREGLHF,TGCAGTGCTGGGAGGGAGGGCCTCCACTTT
TRBJ2-2,few,-,TRBV28,CASSSLGTHPGELFF,TGTGCCAGCAGTTCACTTGGGACCCACCCCGGGGAGCTGTTTTTT
TRBJ2-7,-,-,TRBV10-3,CAISEPLGPTYEQYF,TGTGCCATCAGTGAGCCCCTAGGACCCACCTACGAGCAGTACTTC
TRBJ2-5,-,-,TRBV5-1,CASSLVRFYAQETQYF,TGCGCCAGCAGCTTGGTGAGATTTTACGCCCAAGAGACCCAGTACTTC
TRBJ2-5,-,-,TRBV20-1,CSVFGRSQETQYF,TGCAGTGTGTTTGGACGTTCTCAAGAGACCCAGTACTTC
TRBJ2-4,-,-,TRBV20-1,CSLKEASAKNIQYF,TGCAGCTTGAAGGAGGCTAGCGCCAAAAACATTCAGTACTTC
TRBJ2-7,-,TRBD1,TRBV25-1,CASSGGTGGQYEQYF,TGTGCCAGCAGTGGCGGGACAGGGGGCCAATACGAGCAGTACTTC
TRBJ2-3,many,TRBD2,TRBV20-1,CSAAGLARVADTQYF,TGCAGTGCGGCTGGACTAGCTCGCGTCGCAGATACGCAGTATTTT
TRBJ2-2,many,TRBD1,TRBV19,CASCGTGNTGELFF,TGTGCCAGTTGTGGGACAGGGAACACCGGGGAGCTGTTTTTT
TRBJ2-1,many,-,TRBV28,CASSFPSSYNEQFF,TGTGCCAGCAGTTTTCCCAGCTCCTACAATGAGCAGTTCTTC
TRBJ2-7,few,-,TRBV28,CASRWKGTAGEQYF,TGTGCCAGCAGATGGAAAGGGACGGCAGGCGAGCAGTACTTC
TRBJ1-2,-,-,TRBV5-1,CASSFGRENYGYTF,TGCGCCAGCAGCTTTGGCAGGGAGAACTATGGCTACACCTTC
TRBJ1-1,many,TRBD1,TRBV14,CASSQTDRGRKNGAFF,TGTGCCAGCAGCCAAACGGACAGGGGGCGTAAAAATGGAGCTTTCTTT
TRBJ2-1,few,TRBD2,TRBV10-3,CAISESTSGNNEQFF,TGTGCCATCAGTGAGTCCACTAGCGGTAACAATGAGCAGTTCTTC
TRBJ2-1,many,TRBD2,TRBV9,CASSVAGLAGYEQFF,TGTGCCAGCAGCGTAGCCGGGCTAGCGGGATACGAGCAGTTCTTC
TRBJ2-1,few,TRBD2,TRBV3-1,CASSRETSGRGNEQFF,TGTGCCAGCAGCCGAGAGACTAGCGGGAGAGGCAATGAGCAGTTCTTC
TRBJ2-7,many,-,TRBV5-1,CASSLEQGTTYEQYF,TGCGCCAGCAGCTTGGAACAGGGCACAACCTACGAGCAGTACTTC
TRBJ2-1,once,TRBD2,TRBV20-1,CCANSQREGLFNEQFF,TGCTGTGCTAACTCACAACGGGAGGGTCTGTTCAATGAGCAGTTCTTC
TRBJ2-5,many,-,TRBV9,CASSANQETQYF,TGTGCCAGCAGCGCAAACCAAGAGACCCAGTACTTC
TRBJ2-7,few,TRBD1,TRBV28,CASSPRRDRGHEQYF,TGTGCCAGCAGTCCGCGCCGGGACAGGGGCCACGAGCAGTACTTC
TRBJ2-1,many,TRBD2,TRBV5-1,CASSFLAGGSSYNEQFF,TGCGCCAGCAGCTTTCTAGCGGGAGGGAGCTCCTACAATGAGCAGTTCTTC
TRBJ2-4,many,TRBD1,TRBV20-1,CSARRRVDRTNIQYF,TGCAGTGCTAGACGCCGGGTGGACAGGACAAACATTCAGTACTTC
TRBJ2-3,few,-,TRBV5-6,CASSLFADSTDTQYF,TGTGCCAGCAGCTTGTTTGCCGACAGCACAGATACGCAGTATTTT
TRBJ2-7,-,TRBD2,TRBV20-1,CSASPSGNPYEQYF,TGCAGTGCTAGCCCTAGCGGGAACCCCTACGAGCAGTACTTC
TRBJ1-5,few,-,TRBV12-5,CASGLEDLQPQHF,TGTGCTAGTGGTTTGGAAGACCTGCAGCCCCAGCATTTT
TRBJ1-6,-,-,TRBV20-1,CSAIANNSPLHF,TGCAGTGCTATCGCGAATAATTCACCCCTCCACTTT
TRBJ2-1,many,TRBD2,TRBV29-1,CSVEIGLAGGSSYNEQFF,TGCAGCGTTGAAATCGGACTAGCGGGAGGGAGCTCCTACAATGAGCAGTTCTTC
TRBJ2-7,few,-,TRBV20-1,CSARDSSGWYSYEQYF,TGCAGTGCTAGGGACTCGAGCGGCTGGTACTCCTACGAGCAGTACTTC
TRBJ2-1,many,TRBD2,TRBV10-2,CASRPGLAGFNEQFF,TGCGCCAGCAGACCGGGACTAGCGGGATTTAATGAGCAGTTCTTC
TRBJ1-4,-,TRBD1,TRBV12-3/TRBV12-4,CASSFGGTVREKLFF,TGTGCCAGCAGTTTTGGAGGGACAGTGAGGGAAAAACTGTTTTTT
TRBJ2-3,few,TRBD2,TRBV28,CASSNPGTMTNTQYF,TGTGCCAGCAGTAACCCCGGGACTATGACAAATACGCAGTATTTT
TRBJ1-2,few,TRBD1,TRBV11-2,CASSQTGRIYGYTF,TGTGCCAGCAGCCAGACAGGGAGGATCTATGGCTACACCTTC
TRBJ2-7,-,TRBD2,TRBV6-2/TRBV6-3,CASSYWTSGRDEQYF,TGTGCCAGCAGTTACTGGACTAGCGGGAGGGACGAGCAGTACTTC
TRBJ2-1,many,-,TRBV7-2,CASSPQHEQFF,TGTGCCAGCAGCCCCCAACATGAGCAGTTCTTC
TRBJ1-5,many,-,TRBV12-3/TRBV12-4,CASSLSLQDQPQHF,TGTGCCAGCAGTTTGAGTCTGCAGGATCAGCCCCAGCATTTT